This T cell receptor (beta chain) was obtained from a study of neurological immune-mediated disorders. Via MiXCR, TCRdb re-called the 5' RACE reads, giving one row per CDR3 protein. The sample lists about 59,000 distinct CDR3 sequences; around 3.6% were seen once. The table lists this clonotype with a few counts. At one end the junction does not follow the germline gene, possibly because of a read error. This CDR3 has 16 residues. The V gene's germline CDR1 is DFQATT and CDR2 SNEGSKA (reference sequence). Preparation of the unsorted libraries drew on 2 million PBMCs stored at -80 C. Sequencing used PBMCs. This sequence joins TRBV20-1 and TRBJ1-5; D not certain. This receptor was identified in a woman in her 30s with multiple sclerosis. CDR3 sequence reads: CSASREALVGGEAQNF. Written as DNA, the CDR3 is TGCAGTGCTAGCCGGGAGGCACTCGTTGGCGGAGAGGCCCAGAATTTT.